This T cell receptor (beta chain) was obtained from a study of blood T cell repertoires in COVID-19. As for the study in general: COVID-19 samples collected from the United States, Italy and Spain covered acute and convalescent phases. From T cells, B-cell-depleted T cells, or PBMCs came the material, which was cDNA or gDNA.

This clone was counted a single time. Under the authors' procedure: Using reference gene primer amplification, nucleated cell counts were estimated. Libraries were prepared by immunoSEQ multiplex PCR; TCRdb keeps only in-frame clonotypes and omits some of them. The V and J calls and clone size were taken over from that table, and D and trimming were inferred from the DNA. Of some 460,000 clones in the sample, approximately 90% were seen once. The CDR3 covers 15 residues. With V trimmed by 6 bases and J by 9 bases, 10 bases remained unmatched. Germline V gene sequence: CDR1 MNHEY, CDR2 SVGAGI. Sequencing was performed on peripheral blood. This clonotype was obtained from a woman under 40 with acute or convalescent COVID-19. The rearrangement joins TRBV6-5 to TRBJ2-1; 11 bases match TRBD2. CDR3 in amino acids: CASRLAGDSSGEQFF. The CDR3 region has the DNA TGTGCCAGCAGACTAGCGGGGGACTCGAGCGGTGAGCAGTTCTTC.